What follows is one T cell receptor (beta chain) and its context. Its antigen remains unknown. TCRdb re-clonotyped the PCR reads through MiXCR. The table records about 3,100 clones, 20% to 30% of them present only once. This record belongs to a study of metastatic and nonmetastatic thyroid tumors. Study-wide results and caveats: In blood and tumor, TCR beta diversity was reportedly significantly higher in malignant thyroid tumors than in benign nodules.

V shed 0 bases and J 7 bases; nucleotides not matched to a gene: 10. CDR1 MGHRA and CDR2 YSYEKL come from the germline V gene. The CDR3 runs to 17 residues. Thyroid surgery was preceded by no treatment in any patient. The sequence came from a female donor with papillary thyroid cancer or a benign thyroid nodule (not recorded which). Some clones in this sample may be carry-over from other donors' samples. The chain couples TRBV4-1 to TRBJ1-4, with 8 bases matching TRBD1. Material for sequencing was tumor tissue. This CDR3 is CASSQDGTGGLTEKLFF. DNA of the CDR3: TGCGCCAGCAGCCAAGATGGTACAGGGGGTCTGACTGAAAAACTGTTTTTT.